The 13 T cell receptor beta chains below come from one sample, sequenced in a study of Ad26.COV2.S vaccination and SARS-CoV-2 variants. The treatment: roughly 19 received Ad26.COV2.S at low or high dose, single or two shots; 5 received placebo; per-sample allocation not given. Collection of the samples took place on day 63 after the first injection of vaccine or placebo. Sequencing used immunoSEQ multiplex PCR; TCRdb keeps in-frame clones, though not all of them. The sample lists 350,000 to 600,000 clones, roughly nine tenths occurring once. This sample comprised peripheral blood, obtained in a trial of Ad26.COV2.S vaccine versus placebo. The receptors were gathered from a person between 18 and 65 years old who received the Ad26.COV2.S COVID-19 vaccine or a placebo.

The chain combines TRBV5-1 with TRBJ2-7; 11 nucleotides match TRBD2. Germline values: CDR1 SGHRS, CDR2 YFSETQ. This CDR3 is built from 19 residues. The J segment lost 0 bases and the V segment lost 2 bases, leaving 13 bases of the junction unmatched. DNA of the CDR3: TGCGCCAGCAGCTTCCTTTTTAGCGGGAGGGAGTTTAGCTCCTACGAGCAGTACTTC. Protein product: CASSFLFSGREFSSYEQYF.

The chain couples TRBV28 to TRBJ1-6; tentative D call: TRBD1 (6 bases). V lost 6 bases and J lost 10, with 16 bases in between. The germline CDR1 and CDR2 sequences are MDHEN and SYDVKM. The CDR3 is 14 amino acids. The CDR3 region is CASSPGTSTSPLHF. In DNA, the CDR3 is TGTGCCAGCAGCCCCGGGACATCAACATCACCCCTCCACTTT.

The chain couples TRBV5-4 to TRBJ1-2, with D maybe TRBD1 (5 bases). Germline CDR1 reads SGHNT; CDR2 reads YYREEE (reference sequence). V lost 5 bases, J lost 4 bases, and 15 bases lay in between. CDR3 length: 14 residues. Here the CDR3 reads CASRRWQGIYGYTF. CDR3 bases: TGTGCCAGCAGGCGGTGGCAGGGCATCTATGGCTACACCTTC.

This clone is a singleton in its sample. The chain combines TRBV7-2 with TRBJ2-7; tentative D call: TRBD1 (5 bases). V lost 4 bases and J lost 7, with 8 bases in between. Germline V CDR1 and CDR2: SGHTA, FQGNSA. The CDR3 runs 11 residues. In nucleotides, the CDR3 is TGTGCCAGCAGCTCGACAGTGGAGCAGTACTTC. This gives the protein CASSSTVEQYF.

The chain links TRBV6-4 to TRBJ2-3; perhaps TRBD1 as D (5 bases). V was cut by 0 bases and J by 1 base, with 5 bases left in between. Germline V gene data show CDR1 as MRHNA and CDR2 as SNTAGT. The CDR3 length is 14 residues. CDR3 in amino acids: CASSDSQGTDTQYF. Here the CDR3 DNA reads TGTGCCAGCAGTGACTCACAGGGCACAGATACGCAGTATTTT.

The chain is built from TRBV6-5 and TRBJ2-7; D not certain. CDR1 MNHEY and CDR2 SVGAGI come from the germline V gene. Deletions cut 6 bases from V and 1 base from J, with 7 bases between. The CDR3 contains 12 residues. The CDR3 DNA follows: TGTGCCAGCAGACAAAGTTCCTACGAGCAGTACTTC. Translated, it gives CASRQSSYEQYF.

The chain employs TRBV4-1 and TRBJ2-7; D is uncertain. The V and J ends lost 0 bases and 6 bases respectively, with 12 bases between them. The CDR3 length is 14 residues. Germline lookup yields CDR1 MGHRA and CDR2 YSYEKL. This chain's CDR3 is CASSQDYWVSEQYF. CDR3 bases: TGCGCCAGCAGCCAAGATTATTGGGTAAGCGAGCAGTACTTC.

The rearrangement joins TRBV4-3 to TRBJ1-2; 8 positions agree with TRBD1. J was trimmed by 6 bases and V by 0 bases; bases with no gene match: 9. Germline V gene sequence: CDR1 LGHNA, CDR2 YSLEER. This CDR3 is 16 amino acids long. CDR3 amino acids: CASSQDMRQGFHGYTF. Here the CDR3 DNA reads TGCGCCAGCAGCCAAGATATGCGACAGGGGTTTCATGGCTACACCTTC.

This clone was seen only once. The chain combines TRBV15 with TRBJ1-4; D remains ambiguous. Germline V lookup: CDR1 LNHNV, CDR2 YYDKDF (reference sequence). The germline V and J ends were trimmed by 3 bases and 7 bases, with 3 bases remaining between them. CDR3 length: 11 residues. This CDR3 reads CATSRGEKLFF. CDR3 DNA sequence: TGTGCCACCAGCAGGGGTGAAAAACTGTTTTTT.

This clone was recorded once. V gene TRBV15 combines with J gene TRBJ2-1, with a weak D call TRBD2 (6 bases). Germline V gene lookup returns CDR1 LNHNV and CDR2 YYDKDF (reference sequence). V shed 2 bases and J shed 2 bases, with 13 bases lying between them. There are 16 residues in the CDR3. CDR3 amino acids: CATSRWDSGPYNEQFF. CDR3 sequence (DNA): TGTGCCACCAGCAGATGGGATAGCGGACCCTACAATGAGCAGTTCTTC.

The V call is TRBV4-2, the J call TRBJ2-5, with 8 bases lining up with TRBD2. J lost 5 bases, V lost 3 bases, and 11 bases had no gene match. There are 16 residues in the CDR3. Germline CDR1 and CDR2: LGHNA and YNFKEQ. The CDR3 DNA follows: TGTGCCAGCAGCCAGGGGAACGGGAGGGTTTGGGAGACCCAGTACTTC. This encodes CASSQGNGRVWETQYF.

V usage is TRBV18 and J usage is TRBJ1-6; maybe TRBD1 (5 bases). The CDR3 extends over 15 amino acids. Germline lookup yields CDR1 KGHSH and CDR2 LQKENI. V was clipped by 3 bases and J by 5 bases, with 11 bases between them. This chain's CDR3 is CASSPFRDDNSPLHF. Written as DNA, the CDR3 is TGTGCCAGCTCACCTTTCAGGGATGATAATTCACCCCTCCACTTT.

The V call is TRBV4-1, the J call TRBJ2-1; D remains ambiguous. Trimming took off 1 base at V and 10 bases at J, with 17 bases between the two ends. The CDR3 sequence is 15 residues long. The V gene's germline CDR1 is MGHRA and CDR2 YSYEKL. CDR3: CASSQVVLLYTEQFF. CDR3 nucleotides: TGCGCCAGCAGCCAAGTTGTTCTCCTATATACGGAGCAGTTCTTC.